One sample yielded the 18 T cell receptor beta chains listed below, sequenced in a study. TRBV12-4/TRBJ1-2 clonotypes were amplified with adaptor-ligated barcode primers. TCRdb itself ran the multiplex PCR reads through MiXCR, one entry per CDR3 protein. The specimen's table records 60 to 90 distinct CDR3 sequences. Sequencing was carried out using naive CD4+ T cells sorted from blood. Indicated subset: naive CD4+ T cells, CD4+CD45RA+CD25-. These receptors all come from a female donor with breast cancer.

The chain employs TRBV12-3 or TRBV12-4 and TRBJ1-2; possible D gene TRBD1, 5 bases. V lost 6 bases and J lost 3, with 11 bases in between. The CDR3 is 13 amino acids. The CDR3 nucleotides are TGTGCCAGCAGGGACAACCTACACTATGGCTACACCTTC. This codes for CASRDNLHYGYTF.

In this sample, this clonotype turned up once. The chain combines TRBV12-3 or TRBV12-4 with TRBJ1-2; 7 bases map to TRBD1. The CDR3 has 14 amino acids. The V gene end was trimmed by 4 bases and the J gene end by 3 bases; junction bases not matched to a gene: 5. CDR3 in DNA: TGTGCCAGCAGTTCGACAGGGATGGACTATGGCTACACCTTC. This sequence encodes CASSSTGMDYGYTF.

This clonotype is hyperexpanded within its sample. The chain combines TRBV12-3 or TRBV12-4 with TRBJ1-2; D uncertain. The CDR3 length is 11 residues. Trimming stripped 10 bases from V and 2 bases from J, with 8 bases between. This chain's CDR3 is CATWQNYGYTF. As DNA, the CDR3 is TGTGCCACCTGGCAAAACTATGGCTACACCTTC.

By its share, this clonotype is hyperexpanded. This chain's CDR3 is CASSRTGDGYTF. The CDR3 nucleotides read TGTGCCAGCAGTCGGACAGGGGATGGCTACACCTTC. The chain recombines TRBV12-3 or TRBV12-4 with TRBJ1-2; 9 bases agree with TRBD1. The ends lost 5 bases at V and 6 bases at J; junction bases unmatched: 1. The CDR3 extends over 12 amino acids.

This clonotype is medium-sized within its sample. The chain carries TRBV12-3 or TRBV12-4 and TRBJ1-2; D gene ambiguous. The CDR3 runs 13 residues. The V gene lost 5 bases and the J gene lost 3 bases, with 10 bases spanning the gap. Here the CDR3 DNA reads TGTGCCAGCAGTCCAGTGGGAGACTATGGCTACACCTTC. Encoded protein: CASSPVGDYGYTF.

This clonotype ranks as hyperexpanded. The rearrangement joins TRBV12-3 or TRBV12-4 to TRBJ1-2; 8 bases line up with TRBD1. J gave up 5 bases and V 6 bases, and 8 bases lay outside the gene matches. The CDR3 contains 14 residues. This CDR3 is CASSRTGTIYGYTF. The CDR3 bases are TGTGCCAGCAGCCGGACAGGGACGATATATGGCTACACCTTC.

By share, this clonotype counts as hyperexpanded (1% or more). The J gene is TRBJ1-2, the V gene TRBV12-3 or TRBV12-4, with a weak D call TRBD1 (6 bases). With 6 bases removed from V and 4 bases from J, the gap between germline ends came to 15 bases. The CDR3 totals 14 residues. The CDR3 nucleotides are TGTGCCAGCAGGCGACAGGCGAGCGGCTATGGCTACACCTTC. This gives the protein CASRRQASGYGYTF.

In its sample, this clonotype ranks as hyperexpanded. Here the CDR3 reads CASTQLRTGTVGYTF. Written as DNA, the CDR3 is TGTGCCAGCACCCAACTACGGACAGGGACGGTTGGCTACACCTTC. The genes are TRBV12-3 or TRBV12-4 and TRBJ1-2; 8 nucleotides agree with TRBD1. The CDR3 sequence is 15 residues long. The V segment lost 7 bases and the J segment 7 bases; nucleotides outside the gene matches: 14.

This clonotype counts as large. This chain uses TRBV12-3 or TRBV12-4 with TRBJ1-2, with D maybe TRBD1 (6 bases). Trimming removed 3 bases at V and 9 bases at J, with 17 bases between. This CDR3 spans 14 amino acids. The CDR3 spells CASSFANLGQSYTF. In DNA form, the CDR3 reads TGTGCCAGCAGTTTCGCGAACCTCGGACAGAGCTACACCTTC.

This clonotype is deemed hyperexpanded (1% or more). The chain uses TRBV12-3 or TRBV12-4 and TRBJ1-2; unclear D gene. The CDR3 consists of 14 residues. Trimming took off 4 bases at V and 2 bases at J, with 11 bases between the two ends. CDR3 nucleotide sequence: TGTGCCAGCAGTTCCTCCGGGCCGAACTATGGCTACACCTTC. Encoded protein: CASSSSGPNYGYTF.

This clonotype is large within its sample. CDR3 sequence (DNA): TGTGCCAGCAGGAAGACAGCGAACTATGGCTACACCTTC. This codes for CASRKTANYGYTF. The chain employs TRBV12-3 or TRBV12-4 and TRBJ1-2, with D perhaps matching TRBD1 (5 bases). The CDR3 totals 13 residues. V was cut by 6 bases and J by 2 bases, with 10 bases left in between.

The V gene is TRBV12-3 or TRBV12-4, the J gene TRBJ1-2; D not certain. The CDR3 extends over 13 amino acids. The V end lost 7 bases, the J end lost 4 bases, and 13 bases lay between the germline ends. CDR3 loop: CASILYPGYGYTF. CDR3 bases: TGTGCCAGCATCCTATATCCTGGCTATGGCTACACCTTC.

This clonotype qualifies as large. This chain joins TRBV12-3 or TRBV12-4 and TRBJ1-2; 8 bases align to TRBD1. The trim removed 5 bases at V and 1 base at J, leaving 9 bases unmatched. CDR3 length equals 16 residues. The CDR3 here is CASSSFGQGNNYGYTF. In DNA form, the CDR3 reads TGTGCCAGCAGTAGTTTCGGACAGGGCAATAACTATGGCTACACCTTC.

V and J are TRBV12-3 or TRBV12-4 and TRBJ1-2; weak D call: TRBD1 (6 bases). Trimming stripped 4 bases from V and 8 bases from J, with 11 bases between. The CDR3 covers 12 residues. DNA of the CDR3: TGTGCCAGCAGTTCACAGGGATCAGGCTACACCTTC. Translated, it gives CASSSQGSGYTF.

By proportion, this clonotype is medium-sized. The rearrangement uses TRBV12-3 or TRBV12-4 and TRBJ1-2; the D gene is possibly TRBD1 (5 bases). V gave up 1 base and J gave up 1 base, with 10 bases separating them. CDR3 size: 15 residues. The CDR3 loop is CASSLGQTINYGYTF. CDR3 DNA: TGTGCCAGCAGTTTAGGACAGACCATTAACTATGGCTACACCTTC.

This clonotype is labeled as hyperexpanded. The CDR3 DNA follows: TGTGCCAGCAGTTTGGGACGGCGGTTGATCTATGGCTACACCTTC. This gives the protein CASSLGRRLIYGYTF. The rearrangement links TRBV12-3 or TRBV12-4 to TRBJ1-2; D possibly corresponds to TRBD1 (5 bases). Trimming left V 3 bases short and J 4 bases short, with 15 bases between. This CDR3 spans 15 amino acids.

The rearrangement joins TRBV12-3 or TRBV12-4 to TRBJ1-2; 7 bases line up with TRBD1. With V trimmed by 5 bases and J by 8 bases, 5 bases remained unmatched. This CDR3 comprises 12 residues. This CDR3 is CASSRQGRGYTF. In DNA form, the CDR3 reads TGTGCCAGCAGTCGACAGGGACGCGGCTACACCTTC.

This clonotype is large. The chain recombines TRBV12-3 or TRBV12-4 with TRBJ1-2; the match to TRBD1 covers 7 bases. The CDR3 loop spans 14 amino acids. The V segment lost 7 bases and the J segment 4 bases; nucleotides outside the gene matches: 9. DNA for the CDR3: TGTGCCAGCAACCGGGACAGCAATTCCTATGGCTACACCTTC. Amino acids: CASNRDSNSYGYTF.